These T cell receptor beta chains were read from a single sample in a study of radiotherapy plus CTLA-4 blockade in lung cancer. TCRdb's table, derived via immunoSEQ multiplex PCR, lists solely in-frame clones and lacks some. The profile shows about 32,000 clones, approximately 66% of them singletons. Sequences were derived from peripheral blood, sampled from a patient treated with radiotherapy plus ipilimumab. The receptor source for this set is a human donor with non-small cell lung cancer who had stable disease on radiotherapy plus ipilimumab. Each CDR3 is given with its conserved first and last residue. Each record gives: J gene, V gene, CDR3 protein.

TRBJ2-7 | TRBV6-6 | CASSYSMGFEQYF
TRBJ2-6 | TRBV30 | CAWSPLSSGANVLTF
. | TRBV7-2 | CASSPSWLGYEQYF
. | TRBV5-1 | CASSLVPGTSGRYEQYF
TRBJ1-2 | TRBV14 | CASSQVLGNYGYTF
TRBJ2-2 | TRBV7-7 | CASSLSEGTTGELFF
TRBJ1-1 | TRBV19 | CASSIFGTTEAFF
TRBJ2-1 | TRBV19 | CASRDRDPFYNEQFF
TRBJ2-1 | TRBV5-1 | CASRDVGTPPYNEQFF
TRBJ1-5 | TRBV10-3 | CAIKGSRAENQPQHF
TRBJ2-7 | TRBV27 | CASSPLQGAREQYF
TRBJ1-2 | TRBV18 | CASSLHPTPGDGYSF
TRBJ2-5 | TRBV28 | CASGEGWETQYF
TRBJ1-5 | TRBV19 | CASLRVDRGWNQPQHF
TRBJ2-1 | TRBV6-5 | CASSQDRSSYNEQFF
TRBJ2-6 | TRBV7-6 | CASSSDHRQGGSSGANVLTF
TRBJ2-2 | TRBV6-1 | CASTPGVTGELFF